This TCR beta chain was obtained from a study of spatial heterogeneity in lung cancer. Time point given: sample taken at primary tumor resection. Unsorted whole RNA from tumor, nontumor lung or frozen PBMC underwent sequencing. Only a few counts were recorded for this clonotype. The CDR3 has 13 amino acids. The V gene's germline CDR1 is SNHLY and CDR2 FYNNEI. V shed 7 bases and J 4 bases; nucleotides not matched to a gene: 7. Each CDR3 protein is one row after TCRdb ran MiXCR on the 5' RACE reads. The sample carries some 13,000 distinct CDR3 sequences, roughly an eighth recorded once. V is TRBV2 and J is TRBJ2-7; 7 bases line up with TRBD1. The sequence came from a female donor with early-stage non-small cell lung cancer. Source: PBMCs, taken at surgery. CDR3 nucleotide sequence: TGTGCCAGCAAGGGGGCAGGGACGTACGAGCAGTACTTC. Translated: CASKGAGTYEQYF.